Following are 32 T cell receptor beta chains from one sample sequenced in a study of T cell repertoires in cytomegalovirus infection. TCRdb re-derived calls from the reads in MiXCR, one entry per CDR3 protein. The table lists hundreds of thousands of distinct CDR3 sequences, about 30% of them singletons, with around a sixth in the top ten. Their antigen targets remain unknown. The sample consisted of cultured PBMCs, taken from culture after CMV antigen stimulation. These receptors came from a human donor in good health (CMV status not recorded). Some clones in this sample may be carry-over from other donors' samples.

The genes are TRBV28 and TRBJ2-1, with D perhaps matching TRBD2 (7 bases). This CDR3 is 14 amino acids long. Trimming removed 6 bases from V and 12 bases from J, with 21 bases in between. CDR1 is MDHEN, CDR2 SYDVKM, per germline. CDR3 sequence reads: CASSFGGRGATQFF. CDR3 in DNA: TGTGCCAGCAGCTTCGGGGGGCGCGGGGCGACGCAGTTCTTC.

This clonotype was observed many times. This chain connects TRBV7-2 to TRBJ2-3; D remains unclear. The CDR3 contains 12 residues. Germline CDR1 SGHTA, CDR2 FQGNSA. Trimming removed 0 bases at V and 10 bases at J, with 8 bases between. For the CDR3, the DNA is TGTGCCAGCAGCTTAGCGGGATGGTCGCAGTATTTT. Translated: CASSLAGWSQYF.

The chain links TRBV20-1 to TRBJ1-5, with 7 bases that match TRBD1. CDR3 length equals 13 residues. Germline V gene sequence: CDR1 DFQATT, CDR2 SNEGSKA (reference sequence). V lost 1 base to trimming and J lost 7 bases; unmatched junction nucleotides: 4. Here the CDR3 reads CSARGQGDQPQHF. The CDR3 nucleotides read TGCAGTGCTAGAGGACAGGGAGACCAGCCCCAGCATTTT.

The genes are TRBV5-5 and TRBJ2-2; D remains unclear. V was cut by 2 bases and J by 6 bases, with 17 bases left in between. The CDR3 loop spans 16 amino acids. From germline, CDR1 is SGHKS and CDR2 YYEKEE (reference sequence). The CDR3 bases are TGTGCCAGCAGCTTTCGAGCGCCAAAGCGAGCCGGGGAGCTGTTTTTT. Amino acid sequence: CASSFRAPKRAGELFF. The complete variable domain, with remaining parts taken from reference TRBV5-5 and TRBJ2-2, reads DAGVTQSPTHLIKTRGQQVTLRCSPISGHKSVSWYQQVLGQGPQFIFQYYEKEERGRGNFPDRFSARQFPNYSSELNVNALLLGDSALYLCASSFRAPKRAGELFFGEGSRLTVL.

The chain employs TRBV29-1 and TRBJ1-1; possibly TRBD1 for D (5 bases). CDR3 length: 12 residues. Trimming stripped 6 bases from V and 3 bases from J, with 11 bases between. Germline loops: CDR1 SQVTM, CDR2 ANQGSEA. The CDR3 DNA reads TGCAGCGTCCAGGTGGGGGACACTGAAGCTTTCTTT. It codes for CSVQVGDTEAFF. Full variable domain (missing parts from reference TRBV29-1 and TRBJ1-1): SAVISQKPSRDICQRGTSLTIQCQVDSQVTMMFWYRQQPGQSLTLIATANQGSEATYESGFVIDKFPISRPNLTFSTLTVSNMSPEDSSIYLCSVQVGDTEAFFGQGTRLTVV.

J is TRBJ1-1 and V is TRBV5-1; a possible D gene is TRBD1 (6 bases). The CDR3 loop spans 13 amino acids. Germline CDR1 reads SGHRS; CDR2 reads YFSETQ. V gave up 4 bases and J gave up 6 bases, with 13 bases separating them. This chain's CDR3 is CASSLIQGAEAFF. The CDR3 DNA is TGCGCCAGCAGCCTAATACAGGGTGCTGAAGCTTTCTTT.

The chain employs TRBV7-6 and TRBJ2-7; TRBD1 matches 7 bases. V lost 7 bases, J lost 3 bases, and 9 bases stayed unmatched. CDR3 length equals 14 residues. The germline gives CDR1 SGHVS, CDR2 FNYEAQ. The CDR3 DNA reads TGTGCCAGCACCCTTAGGGCAGGGGGCTACGAGCAGTACTTC. Its protein product is CASTLRAGGYEQYF.

This chain joins TRBV19 and TRBJ1-1, with unresolved D. The V gene lost 5 bases and the J gene lost 11 bases, with 24 bases spanning the gap. Germline assignment: CDR1 LNHDA and CDR2 SQIVND (reference sequence). This CDR3 is built from 15 residues. The CDR3 region has the DNA TGTGCCAGTAGTCCCCAGACCCGGGCCGCCGGTGTGGCTTTCTTT. The encoded protein is CASSPQTRAAGVAFF. The variable domain in full, with the rest retrieved from reference TRBV19 and TRBJ1-1, is DGGITQSPKYLFRKEGQNVTLSCEQNLNHDAMYWYRQDPGQGLRLIYYSQIVNDFQKGDIAEGYSVSREKKESFPLTVTSAQKNPTAFYLCASSPQTRAAGVAFFGQGTRLTVV.

J is TRBJ2-5 and V is TRBV18, with D perhaps matching TRBD2 (6 bases). Germline lookup yields CDR1 KGHSH and CDR2 LQKENI. There are 14 residues in the CDR3. V was pared by 4 bases and J by 2 bases, with 11 bases between. The CDR3 DNA reads TGTGCCAGCTCACGGACTATGTGGCAAGAGACCCAGTACTTC. Protein product: CASSRTMWQETQYF.

The chain has TRBV7-9 and TRBJ1-2, with D unresolved. The CDR3 extends over 14 amino acids. CDR1 SEHNR and CDR2 FQNEAQ come from the germline V gene (reference sequence). Trimming took 2 bases from V and 1 from J, leaving 8 bases between them. The CDR3 is CASSLSDFNYGYTF. The CDR3 DNA reads TGTGCCAGCAGCTTATCGGACTTTAACTATGGCTACACCTTC.

This sequence joins TRBV25-1 and TRBJ1-4; D unresolved. V dropped 3 bases and J dropped 8 bases, with 13 bases sitting between them. This CDR3 spans 14 amino acids. CDR1 and CDR2 from the germline V gene are MGHDK and SYGVNS. The CDR3 DNA follows: TGTGCCAGCAGTGATGACCTAACGGGCGAAAAACTGTTTTTT. Translating gives CASSDDLTGEKLFF.

This chain connects TRBV2 to TRBJ1-2; D is uncertain. CDR1 and CDR2 (germline): SNHLY, FYNNEI. The CDR3 runs 13 residues. V was shortened by 8 bases and J by 1 base, with 11 bases between the two germline ends. The CDR3 sequence is CASSLLGNYGYTF. The CDR3 nucleotides read TGTGCCAGCTCTCTACTCGGTAACTATGGCTACACCTTC. Together with reference TRBV2 and TRBJ1-2, the CDR3 gives the full variable domain: EPEVTQTPSHQVTQMGQEVILRCVPISNHLYFYWYRQILGQKVEFLVSFYNNEISEKSEIFDDQFSVERPDGSNFTLKIRSTKLEDSAMYFCASSLLGNYGYTFGSGTRLTVV.

The rearrangement joins TRBV15 to TRBJ2-1; 7 nucleotides align to TRBD1. Trimming took 5 bases from V and 0 from J; bases not matched to a gene: 4. The CDR3 loop spans 15 amino acids. Germline-derived CDR1 and CDR2 are LNHNV and YYDKDF (reference sequence). CDR3 region: CATSSQGYSYNEQFF. The CDR3 nucleotides are TGTGCCACCAGCTCACAGGGGTACTCCTACAATGAGCAGTTCTTC.

This chain joins TRBV19 and TRBJ2-7, with D unresolved. Germline V gene lookup returns CDR1 LNHDA and CDR2 SQIVND (reference sequence). This CDR3 is 13 amino acids long. V lost 2 bases, J lost 3 bases, and 8 bases lay in between. DNA of the CDR3: TGTGCCAGTAGTATATATGATGGCTACGAGCAGTACTTC. Encoded protein: CASSIYDGYEQYF.

In this sample, this clonotype turned up many times. This sequence joins TRBV11-2 and TRBJ2-1; D is unresolved. Germline V CDR1 and CDR2: SGHAT, FQNNGV. The CDR3 length is 11 residues. V shed 5 bases and J shed 5 bases, with 4 bases lying between them. In DNA form, the CDR3 reads TGTGCCAGCAGCCGGAACAATGAGCAGTTCTTC. Its protein is CASSRNNEQFF.

The chain employs TRBV7-9 and TRBJ1-1; D gene unclear. The V end lost 1 base, the J end lost 0 bases, and 9 bases lay between the germline ends. The CDR3 has 15 amino acids. CDR1 SEHNR and CDR2 FQNEAQ come from the germline V gene (reference sequence). CDR3 region: CASSLVAALNTEAFF. DNA for the CDR3: TGTGCCAGCAGCTTAGTCGCAGCCTTGAACACTGAAGCTTTCTTT.

This clonotype appeared a few times. The gene calls are TRBV6-1 and TRBJ2-1; 8 bases match TRBD2. Germline V gene lookup returns CDR1 MNHNS and CDR2 SASEGT. The CDR3 totals 17 residues. The trim removed 7 bases at V and 8 bases at J, leaving 19 bases unmatched. The CDR3 sequence is CASIPLLGAGGRDEQFF. The DNA of the CDR3 is TGTGCCAGCATTCCTCTCCTCGGGGCGGGAGGTCGCGATGAGCAGTTCTTC.

This clonotype has more than one count but fewer than ten. J is TRBJ1-4 and V is TRBV19; 7 bases are shared with TRBD1. The CDR3 length is 14 residues. Germline assignment: CDR1 LNHDA and CDR2 SQIVND (reference sequence). After removal of 4 bases from V and 10 bases from J, the junction contained 9 bases not matched to a gene. CDR3 amino acids: CASSTQGGEGKLFF. In nucleotides, the CDR3 is TGTGCCAGTAGTACCCAGGGGGGTGAAGGAAAACTGTTTTTT.

The chain employs TRBV5-6 and TRBJ1-1; unclear D gene. Trimming removed 4 bases from V and 5 bases from J, with 15 bases in between. The CDR3 is made up of 14 amino acids. CDR1 and CDR2 from the germline V gene are SGHDT and YYEEEE. The CDR3 DNA is TGTGCCAGCAGCCCTACTTGGGGAGGGACTGAAGCTTTCTTT. Protein: CASSPTWGGTEAFF.

This chain uses TRBV28 with TRBJ2-3; D tentatively reads TRBD1 or TRBD2 (6 bases each). Germline V lookup: CDR1 MDHEN, CDR2 SYDVKM. This CDR3 contains 14 residues. The V end was cut by 8 bases, the J end by 0 bases, with 12 bases between. The CDR3 here is CASYGGSSTDTQYF. The CDR3 DNA sequence: TGTGCCAGCTACGGGGGCTCTAGCACAGATACGCAGTATTTT.

The chain couples TRBV12-3 or TRBV12-4 to TRBJ1-3; 8 bases match TRBD1. This CDR3 contains 17 residues. After removal of 6 bases from V and 4 bases from J, the junction contained 14 bases not matched to a gene. This CDR3 is CASRTPGQALLGNTIYF. DNA of the CDR3: TGTGCCAGCAGAACCCCGGGACAGGCATTACTGGGAAACACCATATATTTT.

This clonotype turned up a few times. The CDR3: CASSQEPQTEAFF. DNA for the CDR3: TGCGCCAGCAGCCAAGAGCCCCAGACTGAAGCTTTCTTT. The chain carries TRBV4-1 and TRBJ1-1, with D unresolved. Looked up from germline, CDR1 is MGHRA and CDR2 is YSYEKL. V was clipped by 0 bases and J by 5 bases, with 7 bases between them. The CDR3 has 13 residues.

The chain has TRBV2 and TRBJ2-1, with D perhaps matching TRBD2 (6 bases). CDR1 is SNHLY, CDR2 FYNNEI, per germline. CDR3 length: 13 residues. Trimming shortened V by 4 bases and J by 6 bases, and 10 bases separated the two germline ends. CDR3 sequence reads: CASSGTSPNEQFF. DNA of the CDR3: TGTGCCAGCAGTGGAACTAGCCCCAATGAGCAGTTCTTC.

This clonotype was seen ten or more times. The CDR3 nucleotides read TGTGCCAGCAGCTTAAGCGCAGGCGGGGGAACTTACGAGCAGTACTTC. Translating it yields CASSLSAGGGTYEQYF. The rearrangement links TRBV7-8 to TRBJ2-7, with 7 bases identical to TRBD2. The CDR3 contains 16 residues. The V segment lost 2 bases and the J segment 4 bases; nucleotides outside the gene matches: 11. Germline V CDR1 and CDR2: SGHVS, FQNEAQ.

J is TRBJ2-4 and V is TRBV12-3 or TRBV12-4, with TRBD1 matching 8 bases. The ends lost 5 bases at V and 2 bases at J; junction bases unmatched: 14. The CDR3 runs 18 residues. The CDR3 nucleotides read TGTGCCAGCAGTCCACGGATTCCCCGACAGGGGACCAAAAACATTCAGTACTTC. It encodes CASSPRIPRQGTKNIQYF.

The chain joins TRBV4-1 to TRBJ2-1; TRBD2 matches at 7 bases. V dropped 3 bases and J dropped 8; count of bases not matched to a gene: 13. From germline, CDR1 is MGHRA and CDR2 YSYEKL. There are 16 residues in the CDR3. CDR3 loop: CASSHPGLVGWYEQFF. The CDR3 DNA is TGCGCCAGCAGCCACCCCGGACTAGTGGGATGGTATGAGCAGTTCTTC.

The rearrangement links TRBV5-5 to TRBJ1-4; 8 nucleotides agree with TRBD1. There are 15 residues in the CDR3. The V gene end was trimmed by 4 bases and the J gene end by 8 bases; junction bases not matched to a gene: 10. Germline V gene sequence: CDR1 SGHKS, CDR2 YYEKEE (reference sequence). CDR3: CASSPTGEISEKLFF. Here the CDR3 DNA reads TGTGCCAGCAGCCCGACAGGGGAGATTTCGGAAAAACTGTTTTTT.

This clonotype was seen ten or more times. The V gene is TRBV12-3 or TRBV12-4, the J gene TRBJ1-5; weak D call: TRBD1 (6 bases). The CDR3 is made up of 13 amino acids. V was shortened by 3 bases and J by 7 bases, with 10 bases between the two germline ends. In nucleotides, the CDR3 is TGTGCCAGCAGTTTCGGGGGCACGCAGCCCCAGCATTTT. Encoded protein: CASSFGGTQPQHF.

This rearrangement joins TRBV7-2 to TRBJ2-3, with D possibly being TRBD2 (5 bases). The CDR3 loop spans 13 amino acids. Germline lookup yields CDR1 SGHTA and CDR2 FQGNSA. V was trimmed by 5 bases and J by 2 bases, leaving 8 bases between them. The CDR3 bases are TGTGCCAGCAGCCGGGGAATCACAGATACGCAGTATTTT. Encoded protein: CASSRGITDTQYF.

The rearrangement joins TRBV5-1 to TRBJ2-2; TRBD1 or TRBD2 may be the D gene (6 bases each). V was pared by 3 bases and J by 1 base, with 10 bases between. Germline V gene data show CDR1 as SGHRS and CDR2 as YFSETQ. The CDR3 is 15 residues long. The CDR3 loop reads CASSWRGQNTGELFF. The CDR3 bases are TGCGCCAGCAGCTGGAGGGGACAGAACACCGGGGAGCTGTTTTTT.

The CDR3 DNA is TGTGCCAGCAGCTTAATTCCGGATGAGCAGTTCTTC. Amino acids: CASSLIPDEQFF. V and J are TRBV7-2 and TRBJ2-1; D gene uncertain. Germline assignment: CDR1 SGHTA and CDR2 FQGNSA. V was cut by 2 bases and J by 8 bases, with 7 bases left in between. The CDR3 contains 12 residues.

The rearrangement joins TRBV6-1 to TRBJ1-2; no definite D call. V was cut by 4 bases and J by 4 bases, with 16 bases left in between. CDR1 is MNHNS, CDR2 SASEGT, per germline. The CDR3 sequence is 15 residues long. CDR3 in DNA: TGTGCCAGCAGTGGGGCCGGCGGCCAGAGCTATGGCTACACCTTC. It yields the protein CASSGAGGQSYGYTF.